Here is one T cell receptor beta chain with its context. This record belongs to a study of blood T cell repertoires in COVID-19. Everyone who took part was 18 to 89 years old, and they came from 24 US areas. Profiling relied on immunoSEQ multiplex PCR, and the TCRdb table lists in-frame clones only, not all of them. The table records about 140,000 clones, approximately 80% of them present only once. The receptor's source is a woman under 30 who had been exposed to COVID-19. Sequencing was done on a sample of PBMCs or T cells enriched from blood (not recorded which).

CDR3: CASGLGTSGFKETQYF. For the CDR3, the DNA is TGTGCTAGTGGTTTGGGGACTAGCGGATTTAAAGAGACCCAGTACTTC. V usage is TRBV12-5 and J usage is TRBJ2-5; 10 nucleotides match TRBD2. Germline V gene sequence: CDR1 LGHNT, CDR2 FRNRAP. This CDR3 has 16 residues. After removal of 1 base from V and 3 bases from J, the junction contained 5 bases not matched to a gene.